This T cell receptor beta chain originates from a study of T cell responses to AZD1222 COVID-19 vaccine. Study results and caveats: Just a handful of AZD1222 recipients tested seropositive at baseline. Two AZD1222 doses significantly raised spike-specific TCR breadth and depth over controls. Targeting of unmutated variant regions was reportedly seen in nearly half of spike-specific TCRs. Donor demographics were predominantly white British with a female majority; clonal diversity may be underestimated.

CDR3 length: 14 residues. To note about this clone: The antigen is undetermined.

The data were produced by immunoSEQ multiplex PCR, yet TCRdb's version contains in-frame clones alone and is incomplete. The repertoire holds 120,000 or so clones, approximately 90% seen once, with 7.1% in the top ten. The specimen was peripheral blood, collected 28 days after the second AZD1222 dose. This chain joins TRBV7-5 and TRBJ1-2. TRBV7-5 is listed as a pseudogene. This TCR was recovered from an adult who received the AZD1222 COVID-19 vaccine. The CDR3 loop reads CARSFRLWYYGYTF. In DNA form, the CDR3 reads TGTGCCAGAAGCTTTCGACTCTGGTACTATGGCTACACCTTC.